This paragraph covers one T cell receptor beta chain sequence. The source of the sample is a study of T cell changes during pregnancy in multiple sclerosis. V lost 7 bases, J lost 5 bases, and 15 bases lay in between. Germline V gene lookup returns CDR1 SGHTA and CDR2 FQGNSA. The CDR3 consists of 14 residues. The data were produced by immunoSEQ multiplex PCR, yet TCRdb's version contains in-frame clones alone and is incomplete. The sample contains tens of thousands of clones, about 91% of which appear only once. The gene calls are TRBV7-2 and TRBJ1-5, with D possibly matching TRBD1 (6 bases). The TCR was taken from a female donor in good health, enrolled as a control in a pregnancy study. Here the sequenced sample was CD4+ T cells from peripheral blood mononuclear cells, taken in the third trimester of pregnancy. In DNA, the CDR3 is TGTGCCAGCACCTCGGTGGGGGCGGATCAGCCCCAGCATTTT. It specifies CASTSVGADQPQHF. Drawing the rest from reference TRBV7-2 and TRBJ1-5, the complete variable domain is GAGVSQSPSNKVTEKGKDVELRCDPISGHTALYWYRQSLGQGLEFLIYFQGNSAPDKSGLPSDRFSAERTGGSVSTLTIQRTQQEDSAVYLCASTSVGADQPQHFGDGTRLSIL.